The 8 T cell receptor beta chains below come from one sample, sequenced in a study of radiation and T cells in renal cell carcinoma. Repertoires were generated with immunoSEQ multiplex PCR, while TCRdb's copy carries only in-frame clones and drops some. The table has more than 95,000 clones, roughly 80% seen once; the top ten hold less than 3.5%. The time point: baseline pretreatment blood. Treatment reported: 15 Gy SBRT to primary tumor, nephrectomy 4 weeks later. The sequenced sample was blood, obtained from a patient whose treatment included radiotherapy and nephrectomy. These receptors were collected from a woman between 55 and 75 years old with renal cell carcinoma.

V is TRBV5-1 and J is TRBJ2-5; 7 positions match TRBD2. CDR3 size: 16 residues. Trimming removed 0 bases from V and 3 bases from J; junction bases left unmatched: 8. Germline CDR1 is SGHRS and CDR2 is YFSETQ. For the CDR3, the DNA is TGCGCCAGCAGCTTGGAATCCGCGGCGGGGGAAGAGACCCAGTACTTC. Translating it yields CASSLESAAGEETQYF.

The rearrangement uses TRBV7-3 and TRBJ2-7; the match to TRBD1 covers 9 bases. V shed 2 bases, J shed 6 bases, and the junction held 14 bases outside the gene matches. This CDR3 region has 17 residues. Germline lookup yields CDR1 SGHTA and CDR2 FQGTGA. CDR3 bases: TGTGCCAGCAGCTTAGATGGGGGTCAGGGGACAGGGAGCGAGCAGTACTTC. This codes for CASSLDGGQGTGSEQYF. Based on the CDR3 plus reference TRBV7-3 and TRBJ2-7, the full variable domain is GAGVSQTPSNKVTEKGKYVELRCDPISGHTALYWYRQSLGQGPEFLIYFQGTGAADDSGLPNDRFFAVRPEGSVSTLKIQRTERGDSAVYLCASSLDGGQGTGSEQYFGPGTRLTVT.

This chain uses TRBV5-4 with TRBJ2-3; 9 bases line up with TRBD1. CDR1 and CDR2 (germline): SGHNT, YYREEE (reference sequence). CDR3 length: 15 residues. Trimming cost V 3 bases and J 1 base; bases outside gene matches: 3. The CDR3 loop is CASSYRDRGTDTQYF. CDR3 nucleotide sequence: TGTGCCAGCAGCTACCGGGACAGGGGCACAGATACGCAGTATTTT.

This chain connects TRBV7-2 to TRBJ2-6, with D possibly matching TRBD1 (6 bases). Germline V gene lookup returns CDR1 SGHTA and CDR2 FQGNSA. V lost 6 bases and J lost 0, with 15 bases in between. The CDR3 loop spans 17 amino acids. CDR3 protein: CASSSYQGSSGANVLTF. CDR3 nucleotides: TGTGCCAGCAGTTCCTATCAGGGGAGCTCTGGGGCCAACGTCCTGACTTTC.

The V and J genes are TRBV6-1 and TRBJ1-3; perhaps TRBD1 as D (5 bases). The germline V gene encodes CDR1 MNHNS and CDR2 SASEGT. This CDR3 spans 14 amino acids. Deletions cut 0 bases from V and 7 bases from J, with 10 bases between. The CDR3 coding sequence is TGTGCCAGCAGTGAAGCAGGGAAGGGGAACACCATATATTTT. This codes for CASSEAGKGNTIYF.

This clone has a handful of counts. This chain joins TRBV29-1 and TRBJ1-1, with unresolved D. With 6 bases removed from V and 5 bases from J, the gap between germline ends came to 7 bases. Germline lookup yields CDR1 SQVTM and CDR2 ANQGSEA. The CDR3 has 10 amino acids. DNA of the CDR3: TGCAGCGTCGGATGGACTGAAGCTTTCTTT. This sequence encodes CSVGWTEAFF.

The chain carries TRBV7-9 and TRBJ2-2; possibly TRBD1 or TRBD2 for D (5 bases each). Germline-derived CDR1 and CDR2 are SEHNR and FQNEAQ (reference sequence). Trimming stripped 11 bases from V and 0 bases from J, with 13 bases between. This CDR3 has 14 amino acids. CDR3 nucleotide sequence: TGTGCCGGGAGAGACAGACCGAACACCGGGGAGCTGTTTTTT. Amino acid sequence: CAGRDRPNTGELFF.

As DNA, the CDR3 is TGTGCCAGCAGTGGGGGGGGGAGCGGCTACACCTTC. Translation: CASSGGGSGYTF. V is TRBV27 and J is TRBJ1-2, with D perhaps TRBD1 (5 bases). The CDR3 runs to 12 residues. Trimming pared 5 bases from V and 8 bases from J, leaving 12 bases between. The V gene's germline CDR1 is MNHEY and CDR2 SMNVEV (reference sequence).